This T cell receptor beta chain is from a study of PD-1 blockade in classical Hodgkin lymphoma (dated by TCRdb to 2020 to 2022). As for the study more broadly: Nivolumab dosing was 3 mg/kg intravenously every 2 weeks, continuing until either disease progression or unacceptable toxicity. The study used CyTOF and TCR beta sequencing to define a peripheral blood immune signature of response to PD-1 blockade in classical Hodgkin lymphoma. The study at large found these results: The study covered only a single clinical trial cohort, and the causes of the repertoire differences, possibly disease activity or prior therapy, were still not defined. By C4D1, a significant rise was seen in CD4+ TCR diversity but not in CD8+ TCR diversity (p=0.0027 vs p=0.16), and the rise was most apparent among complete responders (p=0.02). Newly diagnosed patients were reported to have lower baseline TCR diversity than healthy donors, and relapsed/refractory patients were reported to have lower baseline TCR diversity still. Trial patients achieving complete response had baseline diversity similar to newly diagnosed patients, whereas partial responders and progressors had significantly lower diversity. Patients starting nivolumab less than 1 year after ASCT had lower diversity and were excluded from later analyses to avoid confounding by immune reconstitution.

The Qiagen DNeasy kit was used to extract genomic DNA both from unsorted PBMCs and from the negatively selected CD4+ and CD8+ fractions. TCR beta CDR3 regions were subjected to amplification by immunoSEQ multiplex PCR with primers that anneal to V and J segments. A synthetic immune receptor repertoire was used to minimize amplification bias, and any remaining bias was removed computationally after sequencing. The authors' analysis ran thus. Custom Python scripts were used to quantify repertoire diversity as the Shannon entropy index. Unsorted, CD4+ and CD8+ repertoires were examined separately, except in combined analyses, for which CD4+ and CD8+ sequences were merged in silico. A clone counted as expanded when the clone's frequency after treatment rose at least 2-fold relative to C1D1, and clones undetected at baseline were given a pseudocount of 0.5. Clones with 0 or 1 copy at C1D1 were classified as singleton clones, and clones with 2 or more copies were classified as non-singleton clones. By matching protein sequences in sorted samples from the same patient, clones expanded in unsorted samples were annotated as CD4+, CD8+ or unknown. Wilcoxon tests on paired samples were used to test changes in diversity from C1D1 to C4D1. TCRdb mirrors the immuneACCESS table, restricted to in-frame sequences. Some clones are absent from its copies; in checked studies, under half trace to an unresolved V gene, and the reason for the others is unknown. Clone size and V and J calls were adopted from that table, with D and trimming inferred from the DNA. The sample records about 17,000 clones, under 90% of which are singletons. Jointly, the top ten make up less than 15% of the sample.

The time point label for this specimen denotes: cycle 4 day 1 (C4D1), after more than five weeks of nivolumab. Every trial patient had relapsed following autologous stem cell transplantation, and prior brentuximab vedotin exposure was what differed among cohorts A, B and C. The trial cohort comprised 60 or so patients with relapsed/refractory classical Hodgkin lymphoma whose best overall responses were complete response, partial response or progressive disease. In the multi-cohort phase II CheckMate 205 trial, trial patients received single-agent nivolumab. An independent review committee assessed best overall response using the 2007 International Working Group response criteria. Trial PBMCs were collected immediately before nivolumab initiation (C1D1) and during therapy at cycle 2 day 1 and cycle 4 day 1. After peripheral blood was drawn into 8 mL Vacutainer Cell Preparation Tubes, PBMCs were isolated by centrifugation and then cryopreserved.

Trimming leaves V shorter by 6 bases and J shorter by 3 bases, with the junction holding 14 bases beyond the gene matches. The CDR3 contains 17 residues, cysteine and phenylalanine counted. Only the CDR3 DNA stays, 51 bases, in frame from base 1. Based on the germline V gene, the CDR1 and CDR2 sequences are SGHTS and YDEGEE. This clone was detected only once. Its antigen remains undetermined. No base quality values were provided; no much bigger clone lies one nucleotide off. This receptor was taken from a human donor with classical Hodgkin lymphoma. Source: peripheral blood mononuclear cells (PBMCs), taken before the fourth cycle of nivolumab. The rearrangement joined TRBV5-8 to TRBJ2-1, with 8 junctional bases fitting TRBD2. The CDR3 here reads CASISIAGGGYYNEQFF. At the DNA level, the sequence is TGTGCCAGCATCTCGATTGCGGGGGGCGGGTACTACAATGAGCAGTTCTTC.